A selection of T cell receptor beta chains follows, all from one sample in a study of CD8 T cells in ankylosing spondylitis. TCRdb reprocessed the 5' RACE reads with MiXCR, giving one entry per CDR3 protein. The table lists approximately 110,000 distinct CDR3 sequences, nearly 25% of them singletons. The specimen sequenced was synovial fluid, either unsorted or a sorted T cell fraction (not recorded which). Receptors were obtained from a male donor with ankylosing spondylitis. Each CDR3 is given without its conserved first and last residue.

V,J,CDR3
TRBV30,TRBJ1-6,AWSVQGQGYSPLH
TRBV18,TRBJ1-5,ASSLDRGGGQPQH
TRBV18,TRBJ1-2,ASSPPVVHGYT
TRBV7-2,TRBJ2-1,ASAGTSGYNEQF
TRBV6-1,TRBJ1-1,ASSRDPNTEAF
TRBV19,TRBJ2-5,ASSTAGGFMAQY
TRBV2,TRBJ1-2,ASSGTDYGYT
TRBV5-1,TRBJ1-2,ASSPELAGRFLT
TRBV9,TRBJ2-1,ASSLQLSSYNEQF
TRBV16,TRBJ1-6,ASSQSEGITPLH
TRBV12-3/TRBV12-4,TRBJ2-3,ASRPSTDTQY
TRBV12-5,TRBJ2-5,ASGPGTTRTQY
TRBV20-1,TRBJ1-4,SASATNEKLF
TRBV20-1,TRBJ2-5,SAQHRDRGQETQY
TRBV5-1,TRBJ2-1,ASSFPGGQVEQF
TRBV15,TRBJ2-1,ATGLGLASNEQF
TRBV18,TRBJ2-7,ASSPPLGQAYEQY
TRBV3-1,TRBJ2-3,ASSQDSITDTQY
TRBV29-1,TRBJ2-3,SVALGGDTQY
TRBV20-1,TRBJ2-7,SARSYSRHEQY
TRBV7-9,TRBJ2-2,ASSSLAGPHTGELF
TRBV5-1,TRBJ2-1,ASSWGGDLAYNEQF
TRBV12-5,TRBJ2-1,ASGLVRGDLEQF
TRBV29-1,TRBJ2-5,SVEEQGQRETQY
TRBV20-1,TRBJ2-5,SARDSRQETQY
TRBV18,TRBJ2-1,ASSPPEGINEQF
TRBV6-5,TRBJ1-1,ASILPTGDEAF
TRBV20-1,TRBJ2-1,SAILSNRGPRNEQF
TRBV24-1,TRBJ2-2,ATSDLSARRTGELF
TRBV3-1,TRBJ1-1,ASSQEGAARAF
TRBV6-5,TRBJ2-7,ASSYQGPEFYEQY
TRBV5-1,TRBJ2-7,ASSLEQRGYEQY
TRBV4-2,TRBJ1-4,ASSHPNFGKSGEKLF
TRBV27,TRBJ1-6,ASSLSGAGNSPLH
TRBV24-1,TRBJ1-1,ATSDFTMNTEAF
TRBV29-1,TRBJ2-7,SVQDPDRSSYEQY
TRBV2,TRBJ1-5,ASSEGWSNQPQH
TRBV12-3/TRBV12-4,TRBJ2-3,ASSPTLSTDTQY
TRBV20-1,TRBJ2-1,SATPPIAGVRNEQF
TRBV27,TRBJ1-6,ASTQRGTSVSASPLH
TRBV29-1,TRBJ1-1,SVVSGEKNTEAF